Below, 24 T cell receptor beta chains from the same sample are listed, as sequenced in a study of OX40 agonist ivuxolimab in advanced cancers. Using immunoSEQ multiplex PCR, the repertoire was profiled, and TCRdb retains in-frame clones only, with some absent. The repertoire consists of 69,000 or so clones, with 70% to 90% occurring once and the leading ten covering 5% to 6.5%. The material sequenced was CD4+ or CD8+ T cells sorted from blood, taken in a trial of the OX40 agonist ivuxolimab. All receptors derive from an adult with an advanced solid tumor such as melanoma, head and neck, liver or kidney cancer.

V usage is TRBV6-6 and J usage is TRBJ2-2; D possibly corresponds to TRBD1 (6 bases). With 9 bases removed from V and 4 bases from J, the gap between germline ends came to 15 bases. The CDR3 consists of 14 residues. Germline CDR1 is MNHNY and CDR2 is SVGAGI (reference sequence). CDR3 sequence (DNA): TGTGCCAGGCACATCAGGGGATTCACCGGGGAGCTGTTTTTT. It is translated as CARHIRGFTGELFF.

This clone has a count of ten or more. The chain joins TRBV5-6 to TRBJ1-2; D is undetermined. The CDR3 is 13 residues long. Germline CDR1 and CDR2: SGHDT and YYEEEE. V gave up 3 bases and J gave up 1 base, with 7 bases separating them. DNA of the CDR3: TGTGCCAGCAGCTCTCCCGTTAACTATGGCTACACCTTC. It yields the protein CASSSPVNYGYTF.

This chain connects TRBV7-9 to TRBJ2-1; 9 bases match TRBD1. Germline CDR1 reads SEHNR; CDR2 reads FQNEAQ (reference sequence). V gave up 5 bases and J gave up 9 bases; unmatched junction bases: 8. The CDR3 runs to 14 residues. The CDR3 is CASSAGQGLAEQFF. Here the CDR3 DNA reads TGTGCCAGCAGCGCGGGACAGGGATTGGCTGAGCAGTTCTTC. The complete variable domain, with remaining parts taken from reference TRBV7-9 and TRBJ2-1, reads DTGVSQNPRHKITKRGQNVTFRCDPISEHNRLYWYRQTLGQGPEFLTYFQNEAQLEKSRLLSDRFSAERPKGSFSTLEIQRTEQGDSAMYLCASSAGQGLAEQFFGPGTRLTVL.

The genes are TRBV19 and TRBJ2-7; the match to TRBD2 covers 7 bases. Germline V CDR1 and CDR2: LNHDA, SQIVND (reference sequence). There are 14 residues in the CDR3. With 7 bases clipped from V and 2 bases from J, the junction kept 8 bases outside the gene matches. This CDR3 reads CASKRTSGAYEQYF. Here the CDR3 DNA reads TGTGCCAGTAAGAGAACGAGCGGGGCCTACGAGCAGTACTTC. Drawing the rest from reference TRBV19 and TRBJ2-7, the complete variable domain is DGGITQSPKYLFRKEGQNVTLSCEQNLNHDAMYWYRQDPGQGLRLIYYSQIVNDFQKGDIAEGYSVSREKKESFPLTVTSAQKNPTAFYLCASKRTSGAYEQYFGPGTRLTVT.

The chain combines TRBV4-1 with TRBJ2-7; D not certain. The V end was cut by 1 base, the J end by 2 bases, with 15 bases between. The germline V gene has CDR1 MGHRA and CDR2 YSYEKL. The CDR3 consists of 16 residues. CDR3 nucleotide sequence: TGCGCCAGCAGCCAAGGCCTTTATGACATCCCCTACGAGCAGTACTTC. Protein: CASSQGLYDIPYEQYF.

The chain uses TRBV11-3 and TRBJ2-1; D ambiguous. This CDR3 contains 13 residues. Trimming cost V 5 bases and J 13 bases, with 18 bases left between them. Germline lookup yields CDR1 SGHNT and CDR2 YENEEA. CDR3 residues: CASSPESVSTQFF. CDR3 nucleotides: TGTGCCAGCAGCCCGGAATCTGTCAGTACCCAGTTCTTC.

V usage is TRBV5-1 and J usage is TRBJ2-6; possibly TRBD1 for D (5 bases). V was clipped by 4 bases and J by 1 base, with 6 bases between them. CDR1 and CDR2 (germline): SGHRS, YFSETQ. CDR3 length: 14 amino acids. The CDR3 region is CASSQGSGANVLTF. CDR3 DNA: TGCGCCAGCAGCCAGGGATCTGGGGCCAACGTCCTGACTTTC.

This clone was observed once. V and J are TRBV11-2 and TRBJ2-7, with 11 bases aligning to TRBD2. The CDR3 contains 15 residues. Losses at the gene ends were 2 bases for V and 6 bases for J; bases not matched to a gene: 6. The V gene's germline CDR1 is SGHAT and CDR2 FQNNGV. The CDR3: CASSLQTSGMGEQYF. CDR3 coding DNA: TGTGCCAGCAGCTTACAGACTAGCGGGATGGGCGAGCAGTACTTC.

This rearrangement joins TRBV6-5 to TRBJ2-2, with 9 nucleotides matching TRBD1. Trimming removed 6 bases from V and 1 base from J; junction bases left unmatched: 3. This CDR3 comprises 15 residues. Germline assignment: CDR1 MNHEY and CDR2 SVGAGI. The chain's CDR3 is CASSPGQGNTGELFF. CDR3 DNA: TGTGCCAGCAGCCCGGGACAGGGGAACACCGGGGAGCTGTTTTTT.

The rearrangement joins TRBV6-5 to TRBJ1-6; 7 positions match TRBD1. Trimming at V came to 5 bases and at J to 6 bases, leaving 7 bases not matched to a gene. This CDR3 has 15 amino acids. CDR1 and CDR2 from the germline V gene are MNHEY and SVGAGI. The CDR3 DNA follows: TGTGCCAGCAGTGGCCGGGACAGAATTAATTCACCCCTCCACTTT. It translates to CASSGRDRINSPLHF.

The V call is TRBV11-3, the J call TRBJ2-3; 9 nucleotides align to TRBD1. The germline CDR1 and CDR2 sequences are SGHNT and YENEEA. V lost 1 base to trimming and J lost 4 bases; unmatched junction nucleotides: 9. The CDR3 sequence is 17 residues long. The CDR3 DNA reads TGTGCCAGCAGCTTAGGTACAGGGGGCGGGACTGCAGATACGCAGTATTTT. It translates to CASSLGTGGGTADTQYF.

The chain recombines TRBV5-1 with TRBJ1-1; the match to TRBD1 covers 8 bases. CDR1 SGHRS and CDR2 YFSETQ come from the germline V gene. CDR3 length: 14 residues. Germline trimming cut 3 bases from V and 1 base from J; bases unmatched to any gene: 2. CDR3 nucleotide sequence: TGCGCCAGCAGCTCCGGGACAGGGAACACTGAAGCTTTCTTT. Residues: CASSSGTGNTEAFF.

The rearrangement links TRBV12-5 to TRBJ2-5; D gene ambiguous. This CDR3 region has 13 residues. CDR1 is LGHNT and CDR2 is FRNRAP in the germline V gene. The ends were cut back, 5 bases at V and 7 bases at J, with 14 bases in the middle. In nucleotides, the CDR3 is TGTGCTAGTGGTCTCAATCAGGTGGGGACCCAGTACTTC. Its translation is CASGLNQVGTQYF. The full variable domain, its missing parts supplied by reference TRBV12-5 and TRBJ2-5, is DARVTQTPRHKVTEMGQEVTMRCQPILGHNTVFWYRQTMMQGLELLAYFRNRAPLDDSGMPKDRFSAEMPDATLATLKIQPSEPRDSAVYFCASGLNQVGTQYFGPGTRLLVL.

The count of this clone is one. The genes are TRBV7-2 and TRBJ1-5, with D unresolved. The CDR3 extends over 14 amino acids. Germline CDR1 SGHTA, CDR2 FQGNSA. V dropped 2 bases and J dropped 0 bases, with 5 bases sitting between them. CDR3: CASSLHYSNQPQHF. CDR3 DNA sequence: TGTGCCAGCAGCTTACATTATAGCAATCAGCCCCAGCATTTT.

The rearrangement links TRBV11-3 to TRBJ1-2, with 10 bases matching TRBD1. The CDR3 extends over 16 amino acids. Germline V gives CDR1 SGHNT, CDR2 YENEEA. J lost 1 base, V lost 1 base, and 3 bases had no gene match. This CDR3 is CASSLAGDRGNYGYTF. CDR3 coding DNA: TGTGCCAGCAGCTTAGCCGGGGACAGGGGTAACTATGGCTACACCTTC.

The V and J genes are TRBV30 and TRBJ2-2, with a possible D match to TRBD2 (5 bases). V gave up 4 bases and J gave up 5 bases, with 14 bases separating them. CDR1 is GTSNPN and CDR2 is SVGIG in the germline V gene (reference sequence). The CDR3 is 14 amino acids. The CDR3 bases are TGTGCCTGGAATTCAAGAAGGGAGACCGGGGAGCTGTTTTTT. It is translated as CAWNSRRETGELFF.

The chain couples TRBV9 to TRBJ1-2, with 12 nucleotides matching TRBD1. V lost 6 bases to trimming and J lost 4 bases; unmatched junction nucleotides: 7. The germline CDR1 and CDR2 sequences are SGDLS and YYNGEE. The CDR3 is 15 amino acids. CDR3 amino acids: CASKPGQGAIYGYTF. CDR3 nucleotides: TGTGCCAGCAAACCGGGACAGGGGGCAATCTATGGCTACACCTTC. Looking up the rest from reference TRBV9 and TRBJ1-2 gives the full variable domain: DSGVTQTPKHLITATGQRVTLRCSPRSGDLSVYWYQQSLDQGLQFLIQYYNGEERAKGNILERFSAQQFPDLHSELNLSSLELGDSALYFCASKPGQGAIYGYTFGSGTRLTVV.

The CDR3 bases are TGCGCCAGCAGCCAAGCGCCTTGGGGGGCGGGTAATGAGCAGTTCTTC. Its protein is CASSQAPWGAGNEQFF. This chain joins TRBV4-3 and TRBJ2-1; D assignment may be TRBD1 or TRBD2 (6 bases each). The CDR3 consists of 16 residues. Trimming shortened V by 1 base and J by 7 bases, and 17 bases separated the two germline ends. Germline loops: CDR1 LGHNA, CDR2 YSLEER.

This clone was seen a few times. The chain employs TRBV7-2 and TRBJ2-7; perhaps D is TRBD1 or TRBD2 (5 bases each). Germline CDR1 is SGHTA and CDR2 is FQGNSA. V was shortened by 2 bases and J by 2 bases, with 13 bases between the two germline ends. The CDR3 runs 15 residues. The CDR3 nucleotides are TGTGCCAGCAGCTTATGGGACGTTCCGACCTACGAGCAGTACTTC. It encodes CASSLWDVPTYEQYF.

This clone appeared a few times. The rearrangement uses TRBV10-3 and TRBJ2-5, with 7 bases lining up with TRBD2. V trimming: 2 bases; J trimming: 1 base; junction bases outside the gene matches: 1. The germline V gene encodes CDR1 ENHRY and CDR2 SYGVKD. There are 14 residues in the CDR3. The CDR3 bases are TGTGCCATCAGTGAGACTAGCGTCCAAGAGACCCAGTACTTC. Its translation is CAISETSVQETQYF.

This chain connects TRBV15 to TRBJ2-5; D unclear. The J call is in doubt because the DNA end fits TRBJ2-7 better. Germline V gives CDR1 LNHNV, CDR2 YYDKDF (reference sequence). This CDR3 contains 13 residues. In DNA, the CDR3 is TGTGCCACCGGAGAGAAGGTCTCCTACGAGCAGTACTTC. This translates into CATGEKVSYEQYF.

This rearrangement joins TRBV7-2 to TRBJ2-5; the D is unclear. The V end was cut by 5 bases, the J end by 5 bases, with 12 bases between. CDR1 is SGHTA and CDR2 is FQGNSA in the germline V gene. This CDR3 has 13 residues. CDR3 amino acids: CASSPRLGETQYF. CDR3 sequence (DNA): TGTGCCAGCAGCCCTCGGCTAGGGGAGACCCAGTACTTC.

This clone was recorded only once. The DNA of the CDR3 is TGCGCCAGCAGCTCAACGGTGACCGGGGAGCTGTTTTTT. Its translation: CASSSTVTGELFF. This sequence joins TRBV5-1 and TRBJ2-2; D unclear. The CDR3 sequence is 13 residues long. With 3 bases removed from V and 5 bases from J, the gap between germline ends came to 8 bases. Per the germline V gene, CDR1 is SGHRS and CDR2 is YFSETQ. Supplemented by reference TRBV5-1 and TRBJ2-2, the full variable domain reads KAGVTQTPRYLIKTRGQQVTLSCSPISGHRSVSWYQQTPGQGLQFLFEYFSETQRNKGNFPGRFSGRQFSNSRSEMNVSTLELGDSALYLCASSSTVTGELFFGEGSRLTVL.

Details on this clone: The sample holds other DNA sequences that translate to the same CDR3. CDR3 sequence reads: CASSTQGAGGYTF. The CDR3, as DNA: TGTGCCAGCAGTACACAGGGGGCCGGCGGCTACACCTTC. The rearrangement joins TRBV2 to TRBJ1-2; 9 bases fit TRBD1. Trimming took 5 bases from V and 8 from J; bases not matched to a gene: 6. CDR3 length equals 13 residues. The germline V gene has CDR1 SNHLY and CDR2 FYNNEI.